The count of the clone carrying this T cell receptor (beta chain) is one. These data originate in a study of shared clonotypes between healthy human individuals. Repertoires were generated with immunoSEQ multiplex PCR, while TCRdb's copy carries only in-frame clones and drops some. The sample holds 950,000 to 1,300,000 clones, around 76% seen once. The CDR3 is 15 amino acids. Germline V gene sequence: CDR1 LNHDA, CDR2 SQIVND (reference sequence). The V end was cut by 6 bases, the J end by 0 bases, with 14 bases between. The sequence derives from a man between 18 and 29 years old in good health. Sequenced input: memory CD4+ T cells sorted from blood. The subset denotes: CD45RA-negative fraction. The chain has TRBV19 and TRBJ1-1; D possibly corresponds to TRBD1 (6 bases). The CDR3 DNA is TGTGCCAGTAGGTTAGGTCAGGGGATGAACACTGAAGCTTTCTTT. This encodes CASRLGQGMNTEAFF.